These 22 T cell receptor beta chains were all obtained from the same sample, sequenced in a study of human T cells and chemical hapten exposure. Described time point: patch test 1, 2 weeks after DPC sensitization. Treatment defined: therapeutic diphenylcyclopropenone sensitization with weekly scalp DPC. TCRdb itself ran the RACE reads through MiXCR, one entry per CDR3 protein. The table has around 120,000 distinct CDR3 sequences, about 13% seen once. The sample in question was whole blood, obtained in connection with sensitization to the hapten diphenylcyclopropenone (DPC). The receptors stem from a man aged 18-30 years with alopecia areata. Some clones in this sample may be carry-over from other donors' samples.

This sequence joins TRBV24-1 and TRBJ2-3, with 7 bases aligning to TRBD1. Germline V gene data show CDR1 as KGHDR and CDR2 as SFDVKD. This CDR3 has 13 amino acids. The V segment lost 3 bases and the J segment 6 bases; nucleotides outside the gene matches: 2. The DNA for the CDR3 is TGTGCCACCAGTGATGGGACAGCCGATACGCAGTATTTT. This gives the protein CATSDGTADTQYF.

This clonotype was seen more than once but under ten times. The chain combines TRBV2 with TRBJ2-3; D is unclear. There are 12 residues in the CDR3. Germline V gene lookup returns CDR1 SNHLY and CDR2 FYNNEI. Deletions cut 7 bases from V and 2 bases from J, with 7 bases between. Written as DNA, the CDR3 is TGTGCCAGCAAATGGTCCACAGATACGCAGTATTTT. Its translation: CASKWSTDTQYF.

V is TRBV6-5 and J is TRBJ2-3, with TRBD2 identical over 9 bases. V gave up 4 bases and J gave up 1 base; unmatched junction bases: 3. Germline values: CDR1 MNHEY, CDR2 SVGAGI. CDR3 length: 15 residues. The CDR3 loop is CASSFSGGRTDTQYF. The DNA of the CDR3 is TGTGCCAGCAGTTTTAGCGGGGGCCGCACAGATACGCAGTATTTT.

The chain has TRBV6-2 or TRBV6-3 and TRBJ1-1; 9 nucleotides line up with TRBD1. Per germline, CDR1 MNHEY and CDR2 SVGEGT. V shed 3 bases, J shed 5 bases, and the junction held 7 bases outside the gene matches. The CDR3 contains 15 residues. This CDR3 is CASSYGGTGITEAFF. The DNA of the CDR3 is TGTGCCAGCAGTTATGGGGGGACAGGGATAACTGAAGCTTTCTTT.

The sample holds a few counts of this clonotype. This chain connects TRBV6-2 or TRBV6-3 to TRBJ1-2, with D hard to call. Trimming left V 4 bases short and J 0 bases short, with 18 bases between. Germline V gene data show CDR1 as MNHEY and CDR2 as SVGEGT. This CDR3 has 17 amino acids. The CDR3 region is CASSSGMLTLPNYGYTF. CDR3 coding DNA: TGTGCCAGCAGTTCCGGGATGCTAACCCTACCTAACTATGGCTACACCTTC.

This clonotype was recorded a few times. The rearrangement links TRBV6-2 or TRBV6-3 to TRBJ1-1, with 8 bases matching TRBD1. V shed 2 bases, J shed 3 bases, and the junction held 8 bases outside the gene matches. This CDR3 is built from 16 residues. The V gene's germline CDR1 is MNHEY and CDR2 SVGEGT. The CDR3 protein is CASSYGTGRFDTEAFF. The CDR3 bases are TGTGCCAGCAGTTACGGGACAGGCCGCTTTGACACTGAAGCTTTCTTT.

This clonotype was picked up many times. This chain joins TRBV5-6 and TRBJ2-6, with 7 bases lining up with TRBD2. The CDR3 totals 18 residues. V was pared by 0 bases and J by 3 bases, with 9 bases of the junction left unmatched. Germline V CDR1 and CDR2: SGHDT, YYEEEE. CDR3 loop: CASSLAAGEVVGANVLTF. As DNA, the CDR3 is TGTGCCAGCAGCTTGGCTGCGGGGGAAGTGGTTGGGGCCAACGTCCTGACTTTC.

The rearrangement joins TRBV4-3 to TRBJ1-3, with 7 bases aligning to TRBD1. This CDR3 has 12 amino acids. V lost 1 base, J lost 10 bases, and 1 base stayed unmatched. Germline CDR1 is LGHNA and CDR2 is YSLEER. CDR3 sequence (DNA): TGCGCCAGCAGCCAAGCAGGGGGAACCATATATTTT. Protein sequence: CASSQAGGTIYF.

The chain combines TRBV29-1 with TRBJ2-5, with a weak D call TRBD2 (6 bases). CDR1 and CDR2 from the germline V gene are SQVTM and ANQGSEA. This CDR3 spans 15 amino acids. Trimming left V 8 bases short and J 5 bases short, with 24 bases between. The CDR3 loop is CSSEGGAVGGETQYF. The CDR3 DNA sequence: TGCAGCTCTGAAGGCGGGGCGGTAGGAGGGGAGACCCAGTACTTC.

This chain joins TRBV7-9 and TRBJ1-3; TRBD1 matches at 8 bases. The junction had 16 bases not matched to a gene; V was cut back by 5 bases and J by 7 bases. The length of the CDR3 is 17 residues. The germline V gene encodes CDR1 SEHNR and CDR2 FQNEAQ (reference sequence). The CDR3 coding sequence is TGTGCCAGCAGCCCACCCCTAAGACAGGGGATCTGGAACACCATATATTTT. This gives the protein CASSPPLRQGIWNTIYF.

The chain has TRBV25-1 and TRBJ1-5; no clear D gene. The V end was cut by 7 bases, the J end by 2 bases, with 18 bases between. The germline CDR1 and CDR2 sequences are MGHDK and SYGVNS. The CDR3 totals 16 residues. The CDR3 sequence: CASTFEGDRRNQPQHF. CDR3 bases: TGTGCCAGCACCTTCGAAGGAGACCGCCGCAATCAGCCCCAGCATTTT.

The chain is built from TRBV4-3 and TRBJ2-1; D may match TRBD1 or TRBD2 (5 bases each). The CDR3 has 14 residues. Trimming took 0 bases from V and 8 from J, leaving 11 bases between them. CDR1 and CDR2 (germline): LGHNA, YSLEER. CDR3 sequence reads: CASSQDKGTDEQFF. DNA for the CDR3: TGCGCCAGCAGCCAAGATAAGGGGACGGATGAGCAGTTCTTC.

Only a few counts were recorded for this clonotype. V gene TRBV11-2 combines with J gene TRBJ2-4; D possibly corresponds to TRBD2 (7 bases). Per germline, CDR1 SGHAT and CDR2 FQNNGV. V lost 5 bases and J 5 bases, leaving 16 bases between the germline ends. CDR3 length equals 15 residues. CDR3 amino acids: CASSLGRGPENIQYF. CDR3 coding DNA: TGTGCCAGCAGCCTAGGGCGGGGGCCAGAAAACATTCAGTACTTC.

This clonotype appeared many times. This chain joins TRBV5-6 and TRBJ2-1; TRBD1 matches at 7 bases. The germline V gene encodes CDR1 SGHDT and CDR2 YYEEEE. This CDR3 region has 13 residues. The trim removed 4 bases at V and 8 bases at J, leaving 6 bases unmatched. CDR3 DNA: TGTGCCAGCAGCGGGACAGTTAACGATGAGCAGTTCTTC. Its protein is CASSGTVNDEQFF.

This clonotype was found a few times. This chain connects TRBV5-1 to TRBJ1-4; no clear D. Per germline, CDR1 SGHRS and CDR2 YFSETQ. With 1 base removed from V and 0 bases from J, the gap between germline ends came to 7 bases. The CDR3 runs 15 residues. The CDR3 DNA follows: TGCGCCAGCAGCTTGTTACGGTCAACTAATGAAAAACTGTTTTTT. Its protein product is CASSLLRSTNEKLFF.

In this sample, this clonotype turned up many times. The chain carries TRBV7-2 and TRBJ2-1; D may be TRBD1 (6 bases). Trimming took off 7 bases at V and 0 bases at J, with 16 bases between the two ends. This CDR3 has 16 residues. Germline CDR1 and CDR2: SGHTA and FQGNSA. CDR3 sequence reads: CASNSGQTISYNEQFF. CDR3 nucleotide sequence: TGTGCCAGCAACTCAGGACAGACGATCTCCTACAATGAGCAGTTCTTC. The entire variable domain, with the rest obtained from reference TRBV7-2 and TRBJ2-1, is as follows: GAGVSQSPSNKVTEKGKDVELRCDPISGHTALYWYRQSLGQGLEFLIYFQGNSAPDKSGLPSDRFSAERTGGSVSTLTIQRTQQEDSAVYLCASNSGQTISYNEQFFGPGTRLTVL.

The genes are TRBV20-1 and TRBJ2-7, with 9 bases that match TRBD1. The trim removed 5 bases at V and 5 bases at J, leaving 13 bases unmatched. Per germline, CDR1 DFQATT and CDR2 SNEGSKA (reference sequence). This CDR3 contains 15 residues. The CDR3 spells CSARGPDRGKDEQYF. Here the CDR3 DNA reads TGCAGTGCTCGAGGGCCGGACAGGGGAAAGGACGAGCAGTACTTC.

The table lists this clonotype with a few counts. This chain uses TRBV18 with TRBJ2-3; no firm D call. V lost 0 bases and J lost 1, with 17 bases in between. The CDR3 is made up of 18 amino acids. Germline-derived CDR1 and CDR2 are KGHSH and LQKENI. CDR3 nucleotide sequence: TGTGCCAGCTCACCACCCCGCGACGGGCAGAGAGGCACAGATACGCAGTATTTT. It yields the protein CASSPPRDGQRGTDTQYF.

This clonotype was seen many times. The chain joins TRBV5-6 to TRBJ1-4; D remains ambiguous. Germline V gives CDR1 SGHDT, CDR2 YYEEEE. CDR3 length: 16 amino acids. With 0 bases removed from V and 7 bases from J, the gap between germline ends came to 16 bases. The CDR3 nucleotides read TGTGCCAGCAGCTTGGCCGGTCCGGCGTCGGGTGAAAAACTGTTTTTT. Translated: CASSLAGPASGEKLFF.

In this sample, this clonotype turned up once. CDR3 nucleotides: TGTGCCAGTAGTATGAGTTACGGTTACGAGCAGTACTTC. The encoded protein is CASSMSYGYEQYF. The chain joins TRBV19 to TRBJ2-7; D is unresolved. The CDR3 length is 13 residues. Trimming left V 3 bases short and J 4 bases short, with 10 bases between. The V gene's germline CDR1 is LNHDA and CDR2 SQIVND (reference sequence).

The chain has TRBV7-6 and TRBJ1-2, with no clear D. The length of the CDR3 is 14 residues. Trimming removed 3 bases at V and 7 bases at J, with 15 bases between. Germline V CDR1 and CDR2: SGHVS, FNYEAQ. The CDR3 region has the DNA TGTGCCAGCAGCTTCAACACGGGGAACAGTGGCTACACCTTC. Translated: CASSFNTGNSGYTF.

V is TRBV29-1 and J is TRBJ2-4; D is uncertain. Trimming removed 6 bases at V and 1 base at J, with 10 bases between. CDR1 SQVTM and CDR2 ANQGSEA come from the germline V gene. The CDR3 is made up of 13 amino acids. The CDR3 bases are TGCAGCGTGGAGTACCTCGCCAAAAACATTCAGTACTTC. It yields the protein CSVEYLAKNIQYF.